Included here is one T cell receptor (beta chain) sequence, with context. V dropped 7 bases and J dropped 6; count of bases not matched to a gene: 12. Germline CDR1 is MNHEY and CDR2 is SVGAGI. The CDR3 loop spans 15 amino acids. The sample is drawn from a study of blood T cell repertoires in COVID-19. Repertoires were generated with immunoSEQ multiplex PCR, while TCRdb's copy carries only in-frame clones and drops some. The sample includes roughly 55,000 clones, 80% to 85% of them seen just once. The origin of this receptor is an older woman with acute or convalescent COVID-19. This rearrangement joins TRBV6-5 to TRBJ1-1, with 9 bases identical to TRBD1. The specimen was peripheral blood. The CDR3 bases are TGTGCCAGCAATAAGGGGAACAGGGGGCACCCTGAAGCTTTCTTT. It yields the protein CASNKGNRGHPEAFF.